These T cell receptor beta chains were read from a single sample in a study of Tregs in tolerant kidney transplant recipients. Measured with immunoSEQ multiplex PCR; TCRdb has only the in-frame clones, and not every one. This sample yields about 240,000 clones, of which more than 65% are seen a single time; approximately 0.69% belongs to the top ten. What was sequenced was CD4+ T cells from blood. These TCRs come from a human donor in good health. CDR3s include the opening cysteine and the closing phenylalanine or tryptophan. D genes are given only for firm matches. Where a row states a size, it is once, few, many or the class of an expanded clone; other rows omit it.

NA	NA	TRBV5-1	TRBJ2-7	TGCGCCAGCAGCTTGGTCAGGGCCGACTACGAGCAGTACTTC	CASSLVRADYEQYF
NA	NA	TRBV4-2	TRBJ2-2	TGTGCCAGCAGCCCCTACGACAGGCTGAGCACCGGGGAGCTGTTTTTT	CASSPYDRLSTGELFF
NA	NA	TRBV7-6	TRBJ2-1	TGTGCCAGCCGGGGTGACGGGAGCAATGAGCGGTTCTTC	CASRGDGSNERFF
NA	TRBD1	TRBV6-5	TRBJ1-2	TGTGCCAGCAGCCCATCAGGGGGGGGCTTCTATGGCTACACCTTC	CASSPSGGGFYGYTF
once	NA	TRBV5-1	TRBJ1-4	TGCGCCAGCAGCAACAGTTCAACTAATGAAAAACTGTTTTTT	CASSNSSTNEKLFF
NA	TRBD1	TRBV7-9	TRBJ1-2	TGTGCCAGCAGCTCCGGGACAGGGGGAAACTATGGCTACACCTTC	CASSSGTGGNYGYTF
NA	TRBD2	TRBV5-4	TRBJ2-3	TGTGCCAGCAGCCCAGGACTAGCGGGATTCACAGATACGCAGTATTTT	CASSPGLAGFTDTQYF
few	TRBD1	TRBV23-1	TRBJ2-1	TGCGCCAGCAGTCAATCGAGGGGACAGGGAGGACCCCCCTACAATGAGCAGTTCTTC	CASSQSRGQGGPPYNEQFF
few	TRBD1	TRBV6-1	TRBJ1-2	TGTGCCAGCAGCCCCGGGACAGGCGGCTATGGCTACACCTTC	CASSPGTGGYGYTF
NA	NA	TRBV18	TRBJ1-1	TGTGCCAGCTCGAGCCAGAACACTGAAGCTTTCTTT	CASSSQNTEAFF
NA	NA	TRBV6-5	TRBJ2-1	TGTGCCAGCAGTTACCTGGGTTACAATGAGCAGTTCTTC	CASSYLGYNEQFF
NA	TRBD1	TRBV19	TRBJ2-6	TGTGCCAGTAGGGGGGATAGGACAGGCGGCTCTGGGGCCAACGTCCTGACTTTC	CASRGDRTGGSGANVLTF
NA	TRBD1	TRBV5-6	TRBJ1-1	TGTGCCAGCAGCTCCTACTTCCCGACAGGGTCGAACACTGAAGCTTTCTTT	CASSSYFPTGSNTEAFF
NA	NA	TRBV2	TRBJ2-5	TGTGCCAGCAGTGTCAGGGGCTGGTACCAAGAGACCCAGTACTTC	CASSVRGWYQETQYF
NA	TRBD1	TRBV14	TRBJ1-2	TGTGCCAGCCCACGCAGGGGGGGCTATGGCTACACCTTC	CASPRRGGYGYTF
NA	TRBD1	TRBV11-2	TRBJ2-2	TGTGCCAGCAGCTTTGGGACAGGGGGCAACACCGGGGAGCTGTTTTTT	CASSFGTGGNTGELFF
NA	TRBD1	TRBV27	TRBJ2-7	TGTGCCAGCAGTTTCACACAAAGACAGGGTTCCTACGAGCAGTACTTC	CASSFTQRQGSYEQYF
NA	NA	TRBV7-3	TRBJ2-7	TGTGCCAGCAGCTTAGAGGGAACAGGGCCCAACGAGCAGTACTTC	CASSLEGTGPNEQYF
NA	NA	TRBV2	TRBJ2-1	TGTGCCAGCAGTGACATTTTGAGCTCCTACAATGAGCAGTTCTTC	CASSDILSSYNEQFF
NA	NA	TRBV11-3	TRBJ2-2	TGTGCCAGCAGCAACACTAGAGCCACCGGGGAGCTGTTTTTT	CASSNTRATGELFF
once	NA	TRBV19	TRBJ1-4	TGTGCCAGTAGCCAGAGGACAGCCGCAACTAATGAAAAACTGTTTTTT	CASSQRTAATNEKLFF
NA	TRBD1	TRBV19	TRBJ2-3	TGTGCCAGTAGTAACCGGGACAGGGGTGATACGCAGTATTTT	CASSNRDRGDTQYF
NA	NA	TRBV25-1	TRBJ2-7	TGTGCCAGCAGAGGTTCGTCATACGAGCAGTACTTC	CASRGSSYEQYF
NA	NA	TRBV27	TRBJ1-1	TGTGCCAGCAGTTTGCGCGGGAGCACTGAAGCTTTCTTT	CASSLRGSTEAFF
NA	NA	TRBV7-3	TRBJ2-5	TGTGCCAGCAGCTTATCAGGCGTGGAAGAGACCCAGTACTTC	CASSLSGVEETQYF
NA	NA	TRBV5-1	TRBJ2-5	TGCGCCAGCGGGACTTCAGTCCAAGAGACCCAGTACTTC	CASGTSVQETQYF
NA	NA	TRBV20-1	TRBJ2-1	TGCAGTGCTCTTATGAGGGATGAGCAGTTCTTC	CSALMRDEQFF
NA	NA	TRBV6-1	TRBJ2-7	TGTGCCAGCAGGCGAGTCGGAGGGCTCTACGAGCAGTACTTC	CASRRVGGLYEQYF
NA	TRBD1	TRBV5-1	TRBJ2-3	TGCGCCAGCAGCCAAGGTCCAAGGGGGCTCAGGGATACGCAGTATTTT	CASSQGPRGLRDTQYF
NA	NA	TRBV4-1	TRBJ2-1	TGCGCCAGCAGCCAAGCGTCGACTAGCAATGAGCAGTTCTTC	CASSQASTSNEQFF
NA	NA	TRBV6-1	TRBJ1-6	TGTGCCAGCAGTGAAGCCTCTCCCGGGCCATCTTTTGGCTCCTATAATTCACCCCTCCACTTT	CASSEASPGPSFGSYNSPLHF
NA	NA	TRBV6-5	TRBJ2-7	TGTGCCAGCAGTCGGTCCCGGGTCTACGAGCAGTACTTC	CASSRSRVYEQYF
NA	NA	TRBV6-5	TRBJ1-4	TGTGCCAGCAGTTACCTGGACACAGTTCGGGAAAAACTGTTTTTT	CASSYLDTVREKLFF
NA	NA	TRBV25-1	TRBJ1-1	TGTGCCAGCAGAGACAGGTTGAACACTGAAGCTTTCTTT	CASRDRLNTEAFF
NA	TRBD2	TRBV7-2	TRBJ2-1	TGTGCCAGCAGCTTAGTCCCTAGCGGGCTATCCTACAATGAGCAGTTCTTC	CASSLVPSGLSYNEQFF
NA	NA	TRBV29-1	TRBJ2-3	TGCAGCCCGAGTGGCACAGATACGCAGTATTTT	CSPSGTDTQYF
NA	TRBD1	TRBV5-1	TRBJ1-2	TGCGCCAGCAGCCTAACAGGGGATAATGGCTACACCTTC	CASSLTGDNGYTF